The entry below gives a single TCR beta chain sequence along with its context. No antigen is known for it. Within one base of it there is no much larger clone, and no base qualities were kept. The data are from a study of blood T cell repertoires in COVID-19 (TCRdb year 2020). Some background on the complete study: Samples covering the acute and convalescent phases of COVID-19 were provided by collaborators in the United States, Italy and Spain. HLA class I and class II types, where available, came from metadata supplied by the sample provider rather than from assay-based typing. Sample metadata almost always included a de-identified subject ID, COVID-19 status, age in years and sex. The repertoires were released in a freely available public database meant as a resource for research on the immune response to SARS-CoV-2. The prospective study material was composed of cDNA or gDNA derived from T cells, B-cell-depleted T cells, or PBMCs. The samples were drawn from two sources: the first 160 participants of the ongoing ImmuneRACE study, and fewer than 1,500 subjects contributed by 6 global collaborators. Deeply sampled blood TCRbeta repertoires from subjects exposed to, actively infected with, or recovered from COVID-19 were included in the dataset.

TCRbeta CDR3 regions were amplified from genomic DNA by means of the immunoSEQ Assay, a bias-controlled multiplex PCR. The authors' pipeline ran thus. The number of nucleated cells in each sample was estimated from the amplification of reference gene primers within the assay. Sequence reads were collapsed and filtered to measure the absolute abundance of every unique TCRbeta CDR3 rearrangement. Productive Simpson clonality was computed per sample as the square root of Simpson's diversity index over productive rearrangements. Here the immuneACCESS table is served through TCRdb, limited to in-frame sequences with V and J called. Missing clones are a known gap in these copies; in checked studies unresolved V genes cover under half, and the rest lacks a known reason. The V and J calls and the clone size are those of that table, but D and trimming were determined from the DNA. The sample table holds over 90,000 clones, of which 84% were seen once. The ten largest clonotypes hold 10% to 15% of the sample.

From the cysteine through the phenylalanine, the CDR3 covers 14 amino acids. Just CDR3 DNA is preserved here, 42 bases in frame from base 1. V gives up 5 bases and J gives up 7 bases, and the segment between their germline ends measures 15 bases. The germline V gene yields SGHTA for CDR1 and FQGNSA for CDR2. Whole blood was collected in K2EDTA tubes by collaborating institutions according to the institutions' own protocols. For TCRbeta analysis, collaborators shipped samples in one of three forms: frozen whole blood, isolated PBMCs, or DNA extracted from either of those sample types. Broader findings and caveats from the paper: The quantity of clinical and demographic metadata differed by source and by participant and was supplied without curation.

The TCR comes from a human donor in a cohort sampled during active or convalescent COVID-19. Recombination connected TRBV7-2 to TRBJ2-4; a tentative D match to TRBD2 spans 5 bases. Sequencing used peripheral blood. The nucleotide sequence reads TGTGCCAGCAGCCCAGCAGGCGGGTGGAACATTCAGTACTTC. Its amino acids are CASSPAGGWNIQYF.